These T cell receptor beta chains were read from a single sample in a study of cytomegalovirus exposure and HLA in healthy donors. Using immunoSEQ multiplex PCR, the repertoire was profiled, and TCRdb retains in-frame clones only, with some absent. This table has about 190,000 clones, about four fifths appearing once. Material: PBMCs. These receptors originate from a boy younger than 18 in good health and CMV-seronegative. CDR3s include the opening cysteine and the closing phenylalanine or tryptophan. Fields, in order: V gene, clone size, J gene, D gene, CDR3 DNA, CDR3 protein. A D gene is named only where the DNA matches it firmly. Clone size, where shown, is once, few, many, or a class for clones that have expanded.

v_call: TRBV5-1
clone_size: .
j_call: TRBJ2-7
d_call: TRBD1
cdr3_nt: TGCGCCAGCAGCCTTAGGACAGGGGTACTCTCCGAGCAGTACTTC
cdr3_aa: CASSLRTGVLSEQYF

v_call: TRBV27
clone_size: .
j_call: TRBJ2-1
d_call: .
cdr3_nt: TGTGCCAGCAGTTTATCGATGGCCAATGAGCAGTTCTTC
cdr3_aa: CASSLSMANEQFF

v_call: TRBV6-5
clone_size: .
j_call: TRBJ2-2
d_call: .
cdr3_nt: TGTGCCAGCAGTTTCTCGGCAGGGGCGCTCTCCGGGGAGCTGTTTTTT
cdr3_aa: CASSFSAGALSGELFF

v_call: TRBV2
clone_size: .
j_call: TRBJ2-5
d_call: TRBD1
cdr3_nt: TGTGCCAGCAGTGAGACAGGGGGAGAGACCCAGTACTTC
cdr3_aa: CASSETGGETQYF

v_call: TRBV19
clone_size: once
j_call: TRBJ1-2
d_call: .
cdr3_nt: TGTGCCAGTAGTTACGCGTATGGCTACACCTTC
cdr3_aa: CASSYAYGYTF

v_call: TRBV7-2
clone_size: .
j_call: TRBJ1-1
d_call: TRBD1
cdr3_nt: TGTGCCAGCACCCTAACAGGGGCGAACACTGAAGCTTTCTTT
cdr3_aa: CASTLTGANTEAFF

v_call: TRBV29-1
clone_size: .
j_call: TRBJ1-2
d_call: TRBD1
cdr3_nt: TGCAGCGTCCGACAGGGGGCATCTGGCTACACCTTC
cdr3_aa: CSVRQGASGYTF

v_call: TRBV9
clone_size: .
j_call: TRBJ2-7
d_call: TRBD2
cdr3_nt: TGTGCCAGCAGCGGGACTAGCATCCACGAGCAGTACTTC
cdr3_aa: CASSGTSIHEQYF

v_call: TRBV2
clone_size: .
j_call: TRBJ2-1
d_call: TRBD2
cdr3_nt: TGTGCCAGCAAGAACCTAGCGGGGCCCAATGAGCAGTTCTTC
cdr3_aa: CASKNLAGPNEQFF

v_call: TRBV6-5
clone_size: .
j_call: TRBJ2-1
d_call: TRBD1
cdr3_nt: TGTGCCAGCAGGACGGGACAGGGGTCCAATGAGCAGTTCTTC
cdr3_aa: CASRTGQGSNEQFF

v_call: TRBV9
clone_size: once
j_call: TRBJ2-1
d_call: TRBD2
cdr3_nt: TGTGCCAGCAGCGTGGGTAGCGGGGGAATAAGGAATGAGCAGTTCTTC
cdr3_aa: CASSVGSGGIRNEQFF

v_call: TRBV10-1
clone_size: .
j_call: TRBJ1-3
d_call: .
cdr3_nt: TGCGCCAGCAGTGAGTCGAGGTTGCCTGGAAACACCATATATTTT
cdr3_aa: CASSESRLPGNTIYF

v_call: TRBV5-1
clone_size: .
j_call: TRBJ1-1
d_call: TRBD1
cdr3_nt: TGCGCCAGCAGCGTATCCAGGGGGCCGGCTGAAGCTTTCTTT
cdr3_aa: CASSVSRGPAEAFF

v_call: TRBV5-1
clone_size: once
j_call: TRBJ2-1
d_call: TRBD1
cdr3_nt: TGCGCCAGCAGCTTCCGACAGGGGGGCTACAATGAGCAGTTCTTC
cdr3_aa: CASSFRQGGYNEQFF

v_call: TRBV5-1
clone_size: once
j_call: TRBJ1-5
d_call: .
cdr3_nt: TGCGCCAGCAGCTCGGGAAGAAATCAGCCCCAGCATTTT
cdr3_aa: CASSSGRNQPQHF

v_call: TRBV21-1
clone_size: few
j_call: TRBJ1-1
d_call: .
cdr3_nt: TGTGCCAGGCACACCGGGACAGGGTCCATGAACACTGAAGCTTTCTTT
cdr3_aa: CARHTGTGSMNTEAFF

v_call: TRBV7-2
clone_size: .
j_call: TRBJ1-5
d_call: .
cdr3_nt: TGTGCCAGCAGCTTAGTAGGGGGGGCAAGCAATCAGCCCCAGCATTTT
cdr3_aa: CASSLVGGASNQPQHF

v_call: TRBV2
clone_size: .
j_call: TRBJ2-3
d_call: TRBD2
cdr3_nt: TGTGCCAGCAAGCGGACTAGAACAGATACGCAGTATTTT
cdr3_aa: CASKRTRTDTQYF

v_call: TRBV11-2
clone_size: .
j_call: TRBJ2-7
d_call: .
cdr3_nt: TGTGCCAGCAGCTTAGGCTTAGCGGTAGAGCAGTACTTC
cdr3_aa: CASSLGLAVEQYF

v_call: TRBV5-4
clone_size: .
j_call: TRBJ2-1
d_call: TRBD2
cdr3_nt: TGTGCCAGCAGCTCGCTGATGGGACTAGCGTTCTACAATGAGCAGTTCTTC
cdr3_aa: CASSSLMGLAFYNEQFF

v_call: TRBV5-4
clone_size: few
j_call: TRBJ1-2
d_call: TRBD1
cdr3_nt: TGTGCCAGCAGCGTGGGACAGAACCAGGGGGGCTACACCTTC
cdr3_aa: CASSVGQNQGGYTF

v_call: TRBV7-2
clone_size: .
j_call: TRBJ2-7
d_call: TRBD2
cdr3_nt: TGTGCCAGCAGCTTTAGCGGGGGGGCTTTTTACGAGCAGTACTTC
cdr3_aa: CASSFSGGAFYEQYF

v_call: TRBV5-1
clone_size: .
j_call: TRBJ1-4
d_call: .
cdr3_nt: TGCGCCAGCAGTGACGCAACAGGTGCTAATGAAAAACTGTTTTTT
cdr3_aa: CASSDATGANEKLFF

v_call: TRBV11-3
clone_size: .
j_call: TRBJ2-3
d_call: TRBD1
cdr3_nt: TGTGCCAGCAGAGTGGCCCCCGGACAGGGAACGCAGTATTTT
cdr3_aa: CASRVAPGQGTQYF

v_call: TRBV5-1
clone_size: once
j_call: TRBJ1-5
d_call: TRBD1
cdr3_nt: TGCGCCAGCGGCCAGGGGGCTCACTGGTCGTCTCACCGCAATCAGCCCCAGCATTTT
cdr3_aa: CASGQGAHWSSHRNQPQHF

v_call: TRBV7-2
clone_size: .
j_call: TRBJ2-5
d_call: .
cdr3_nt: TGTGCCAGCAGCCCCCTGGATAGGAGAGAGACCCAGTACTTC
cdr3_aa: CASSPLDRRETQYF

v_call: TRBV6-5
clone_size: few
j_call: TRBJ2-2
d_call: TRBD2
cdr3_nt: TGTGCCAGCAGTCCCGGGAGGGAAACCGGGGAGCTGTTTTTT
cdr3_aa: CASSPGRETGELFF

v_call: TRBV6-4
clone_size: .
j_call: TRBJ2-1
d_call: .
cdr3_nt: TGTGCCAGCAGTGACAGGGGCGGGGTCGATGAGCAGTTCTTC
cdr3_aa: CASSDRGGVDEQFF

v_call: TRBV6-5
clone_size: few
j_call: TRBJ2-7
d_call: TRBD2
cdr3_nt: TGTGCCAGCAGATTCCTAGCGGGGGGGACCTACGAGCAGTACTTC
cdr3_aa: CASRFLAGGTYEQYF

v_call: TRBV4-1
clone_size: .
j_call: TRBJ1-2
d_call: .
cdr3_nt: TGCGCCAGCAGCCCCGCGGGGGGGTGGTATGGCTACACCTTC
cdr3_aa: CASSPAGGWYGYTF

v_call: TRBV14
clone_size: .
j_call: TRBJ1-1
d_call: .
cdr3_nt: TGTGCCAGCAGCCTATACGGTACCACTGAAGCTTTCTTT
cdr3_aa: CASSLYGTTEAFF

v_call: TRBV5-1
clone_size: .
j_call: TRBJ2-1
d_call: TRBD2
cdr3_nt: TGCGCCAGCAGCTTGGGCGGGAGGTCCCACAATGAGCAGTTCTTC
cdr3_aa: CASSLGGRSHNEQFF

v_call: TRBV11-1
clone_size: .
j_call: TRBJ2-2
d_call: TRBD1
cdr3_nt: TGTGCCAGCAGCTTAGGCCGTTTGGACAGGGGGCCCGGGGAGCTGTTTTTT
cdr3_aa: CASSLGRLDRGPGELFF

v_call: TRBV7-6
clone_size: .
j_call: TRBJ2-5
d_call: TRBD2
cdr3_nt: TGTGCCAGCAGCTCCGCCACGGGACTAGCGGTTCAAGAGACCCAGTACTTC
cdr3_aa: CASSSATGLAVQETQYF

v_call: TRBV7-4
clone_size: .
j_call: TRBJ1-1
d_call: .
cdr3_nt: TGTGCCAGCAGCCCCCGTGCCAGGAACACTGAAGCTTTCTTT
cdr3_aa: CASSPRARNTEAFF

v_call: TRBV4-1
clone_size: .
j_call: TRBJ1-5
d_call: .
cdr3_nt: TGCGCCAGCAGCCAAGACGCCGAAGGGGGCAATCAGCCCCAGCATTTT
cdr3_aa: CASSQDAEGGNQPQHF

v_call: TRBV9
clone_size: .
j_call: TRBJ2-2
d_call: TRBD2
cdr3_nt: TGTGCCAGCAGCCTGGGACTAGCGGGACCTAACACCGGGGAGCTGTTTTTT
cdr3_aa: CASSLGLAGPNTGELFF

v_call: TRBV15
clone_size: few
j_call: TRBJ2-3
d_call: .
cdr3_nt: TGTGCCACCAGCAGACGGCAAAAGGCGGGGACGCAGTATTTT
cdr3_aa: CATSRRQKAGTQYF

v_call: TRBV7-2
clone_size: few
j_call: TRBJ2-7
d_call: TRBD2
cdr3_nt: TGTGCCAGCAGCTTAGCACCAAGGCGGGGGGACGAGCAGTACTTC
cdr3_aa: CASSLAPRRGDEQYF

v_call: TRBV9
clone_size: .
j_call: TRBJ1-4
d_call: .
cdr3_nt: TGTGCCAGCAGCTCCCAACCGGGACGCGCGGACAGACTGTTTTTT
cdr3_aa: CASSSQPGRADRLFF

v_call: TRBV27
clone_size: .
j_call: TRBJ2-5
d_call: .
cdr3_nt: TGTGCCAGCAGTTTATCGAGGCTTCGGGGGCAAGAGACCCAGTACTTC
cdr3_aa: CASSLSRLRGQETQYF

v_call: TRBV2
clone_size: .
j_call: TRBJ2-5
d_call: .
cdr3_nt: TGTGCCAGCAGGGGCAGGGCTCTAGGGACCCAGTACTTC
cdr3_aa: CASRGRALGTQYF

v_call: TRBV6-5
clone_size: .
j_call: TRBJ1-2
d_call: .
cdr3_nt: TGTGCCAGCAGTTACGGTCAGGGGAGTGGATATGGCTACACCTTC
cdr3_aa: CASSYGQGSGYGYTF